This T cell receptor (beta chain) originates from a study of regulatory T cells in long-lasting Graves disease. V shed 7 bases and J shed 8 bases, with 9 bases lying between them. The CDR3 length is 12 residues. Germline lookup yields CDR1 SGHTA and CDR2 FQGNSA. Points from the study as a whole: Persistent disease was characterized by preferential usage of TRBV28, TRBJ1-2 and TRBJ2-5. Comparison showed that persistent patients shared more public clonotypes (2,741) than new patients (roughly 970).

This clonotype was picked up many times. Its antigen is as yet unknown. Construction of the TCR beta libraries employed iRepertoire HTBI primers in conjunction with Arm-PCR of CDR3 regions. TCRdb passed the multiplex PCR reads through MiXCR, listing each CDR3 protein once. The data contain hundreds of thousands of distinct CDR3 sequences, roughly a sixth of them seen just once; the ten biggest clones take up about a fifth. Described time point: newly diagnosed GD, antithyroid drugs for less than 3 months. Scientists built the TCR library using RNA that was extracted from PBMCs. A peripheral blood sample, nine milliliters in volume, was drawn into EDTA tubes.

The sequencing used peripheral blood mononuclear cells (PBMCs), collected at new diagnosis, from a patient treated with antithyroid drugs. The clonotype was recovered from a female donor with Graves disease. The chain combines TRBV7-2 with TRBJ1-6; D is possibly TRBD1 (6 bases). CDR3 loop: CASTTGYSPLHF. The CDR3 DNA reads as TGTGCCAGCACTACAGGGTATTCACCCCTCCACTTT.